These 14 T cell receptor beta chains were sequenced from one sample in a study of patients and donors after allogeneic stem cell transplantation. In TCRdb, the RT-PCR reads were re-called with MiXCR into one record per CDR3 protein. The repertoire holds 70,000 or so distinct CDR3 sequences, approximately 25% seen once, with about 26% in the top ten. Sequenced input: blood, either unsorted or a sorted T cell fraction (not recorded which). All receptors derive from a human donor who was either an allogeneic HSCT recipient or a stem cell or donor lymphocyte infusion donor (not recorded which). It is not recorded whose cells these are; they may come from a transplant donor.

The chain employs TRBV5-1 and TRBJ2-7; D gene uncertain. CDR3 length: 14 amino acids. With 0 bases removed from V and 2 bases from J, the gap between germline ends came to 9 bases. CDR1 is SGHRS and CDR2 is YFSETQ in the germline V gene. The CDR3 here is CASSLGDAPYEQYF. CDR3 coding DNA: TGCGCCAGCAGCTTGGGGGATGCACCCTACGAGCAGTACTTC. The full variable domain, its missing parts supplied by reference TRBV5-1 and TRBJ2-7, is KAGVTQTPRYLIKTRGQQVTLSCSPISGHRSVSWYQQTPGQGLQFLFEYFSETQRNKGNFPGRFSGRQFSNSRSEMNVSTLELGDSALYLCASSLGDAPYEQYFGPGTRLTVT.

The V and J genes are TRBV20-1 and TRBJ1-2; 11 bases are shared with TRBD1. The germline V gene encodes CDR1 DFQATT and CDR2 SNEGSKA (reference sequence). This CDR3 region has 14 residues. J gave up 6 bases and V 0 bases, and 3 bases lay outside the gene matches. DNA of the CDR3: TGCAGTGCTAGAGACCCGGGACAGGGGGATGGCTACACCTTC. Translating gives CSARDPGQGDGYTF.

This chain uses TRBV5-1 with TRBJ2-3, with D unclear. The germline V gene encodes CDR1 SGHRS and CDR2 YFSETQ. The CDR3 spans 13 residues. V lost 1 base and J 6 bases, leaving 9 bases between the germline ends. CDR3 sequence reads: CASSLLFVDTQYF. Written as DNA, the CDR3 is TGCGCCAGCAGCTTGTTATTCGTGGATACGCAGTATTTT.

The chain employs TRBV12-3 or TRBV12-4 and TRBJ2-7; TRBD2 aligns across 10 bases. There are 15 residues in the CDR3. V shed 4 bases and J 9 bases; nucleotides not matched to a gene: 12. CDR3 protein: CASSSPTSGLGRQYF. The CDR3 coding sequence is TGTGCCAGCAGTTCTCCGACTAGCGGGCTGGGAAGGCAGTACTTC.

V usage is TRBV6-5 and J usage is TRBJ2-2; D is possibly TRBD1 or TRBD2 (5 bases each). There are 15 residues in the CDR3. V lost 5 bases and J 5 bases, leaving 15 bases between the germline ends. Looked up from germline, CDR1 is MNHEY and CDR2 is SVGAGI. CDR3 coding DNA: TGTGCCAGCAGTGGGCAAACCTGGGGGACCGGGGAGCTGTTTTTT. As protein: CASSGQTWGTGELFF.

The rearrangement links TRBV19 to TRBJ2-6, with D uncertain. The CDR3 totals 15 residues. Germline CDR1 LNHDA, CDR2 SQIVND (reference sequence). Deletions cut 6 bases from V and 0 bases from J, with 9 bases between. CDR3 protein: CASRDGPSGANVLTF. The DNA of the CDR3 is TGTGCCAGTAGGGACGGGCCCTCTGGGGCCAACGTCCTGACTTTC.

CDR3 region: CASSNWGGRKNTEAFF. The CDR3, as DNA: TGTGCCAGCAGTAATTGGGGGGGACGGAAGAACACTGAAGCTTTCTTT. The chain carries TRBV12-3 or TRBV12-4 and TRBJ1-1; possible D gene TRBD1, 5 bases. The V and J ends lost 5 bases and 1 base respectively, with 17 bases between them. The CDR3 has 16 amino acids.

This clonotype was recorded a few times. V gene TRBV29-1 combines with J gene TRBJ1-1; 9 bases are a match to TRBD1. Trimming took 8 bases from V and 5 from J; bases not matched to a gene: 9. The CDR3 spans 13 residues. Germline V lookup: CDR1 SQVTM, CDR2 ANQGSEA. The CDR3 sequence is CSLRDRAGTEAFF. CDR3 coding DNA: TGCAGCCTACGGGACAGGGCTGGAACTGAAGCTTTCTTT.

The rearrangement uses TRBV7-9 and TRBJ1-1; D perhaps matches TRBD1 (6 bases). Trimming pared 5 bases from V and 2 bases from J, leaving 15 bases between. The germline V gene has CDR1 SEHNR and CDR2 FQNEAQ (reference sequence). CDR3 length equals 15 residues. The CDR3 coding sequence is TGTGCCAGCAGCGGGGGCTCGAGCGAAAACACTGAAGCTTTCTTT. This sequence encodes CASSGGSSENTEAFF.

J is TRBJ1-2 and V is TRBV5-1; D remains unclear. The CDR3 has 14 residues. CDR1 and CDR2 (germline): SGHRS, YFSETQ. V dropped 1 base and J dropped 5 bases, with 12 bases sitting between them. The CDR3 DNA reads TGCGCCAGCAGCTTGTTCGGTTCCCAATATGGCTACACCTTC. Protein: CASSLFGSQYGYTF.

This clonotype was detected ten times or more. The chain couples TRBV7-6 to TRBJ2-7; no clear D. CDR1 is SGHVS, CDR2 FNYEAQ, per germline. The V and J ends lost 5 bases and 4 bases respectively, with 15 bases between them. This CDR3 is 14 amino acids long. Here the CDR3 DNA reads TGTGCCAGCAGCCCGTGGGGTAGCAGTTACGAGCAGTACTTC. Protein product: CASSPWGSSYEQYF.

This clonotype showed up just a few times. The V call is TRBV5-6, the J call TRBJ1-6, with TRBD1 matching 9 bases. Unmatched junction bases numbered 7, after V lost 3 bases and J lost 0 bases. The CDR3 consists of 18 residues. The germline V gene encodes CDR1 SGHDT and CDR2 YYEEEE. This CDR3 reads CASSWGQGPSSYNSPLHF. The CDR3 nucleotides read TGTGCCAGCAGCTGGGGACAGGGCCCGAGCTCCTATAATTCACCCCTCCACTTT.

This clonotype appeared a few times. The chain is built from TRBV5-1 and TRBJ1-5; D perhaps matches TRBD1 (5 bases). The CDR3 is 15 amino acids. Deletions cut 1 base from V and 3 bases from J, with 11 bases between. Germline values: CDR1 SGHRS, CDR2 YFSETQ. The CDR3 coding sequence is TGCGCCAGCAGCTTGCGCAGGGCCCTCAATCAGCCCCAGCATTTT. Its protein is CASSLRRALNQPQHF.

The V call is TRBV4-2, the J call TRBJ2-2, with no clear D. CDR3 length equals 14 residues. CDR1 LGHNA and CDR2 YNFKEQ come from the germline V gene. V was pared by 3 bases and J by 7 bases, with 12 bases between. The CDR3 here is CASSQTLFDGELFF. The CDR3 DNA reads as TGTGCCAGCAGCCAGACTCTGTTCGACGGGGAGCTGTTTTTT.